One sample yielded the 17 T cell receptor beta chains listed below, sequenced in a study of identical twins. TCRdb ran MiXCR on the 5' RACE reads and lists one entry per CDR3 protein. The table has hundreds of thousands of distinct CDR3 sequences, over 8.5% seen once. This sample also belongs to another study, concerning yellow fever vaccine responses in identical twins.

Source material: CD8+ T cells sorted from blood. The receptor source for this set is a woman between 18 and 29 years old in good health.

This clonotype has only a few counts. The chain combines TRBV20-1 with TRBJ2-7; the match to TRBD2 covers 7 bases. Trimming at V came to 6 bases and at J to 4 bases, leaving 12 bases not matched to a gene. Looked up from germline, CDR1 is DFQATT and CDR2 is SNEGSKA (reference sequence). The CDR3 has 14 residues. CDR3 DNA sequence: TGCAGTGCCCTCCCTGAGCGGGGTTGGTACGAGCAGTACTTC. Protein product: CSALPERGWYEQYF.

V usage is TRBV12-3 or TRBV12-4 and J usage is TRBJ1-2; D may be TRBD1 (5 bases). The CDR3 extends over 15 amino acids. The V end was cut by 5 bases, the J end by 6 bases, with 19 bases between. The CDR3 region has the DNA TGTGCCAGCAGTGGGACCCCCGGCTGGGGGGATGGCTACACCTTC. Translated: CASSGTPGWGDGYTF.

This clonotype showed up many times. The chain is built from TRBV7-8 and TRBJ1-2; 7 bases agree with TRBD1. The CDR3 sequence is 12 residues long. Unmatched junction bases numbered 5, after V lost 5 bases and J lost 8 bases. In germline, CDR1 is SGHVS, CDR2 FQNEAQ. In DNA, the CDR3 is TGTGCCAGCAGCGAAGACAGGGCCGGCTACACCTTC. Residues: CASSEDRAGYTF.

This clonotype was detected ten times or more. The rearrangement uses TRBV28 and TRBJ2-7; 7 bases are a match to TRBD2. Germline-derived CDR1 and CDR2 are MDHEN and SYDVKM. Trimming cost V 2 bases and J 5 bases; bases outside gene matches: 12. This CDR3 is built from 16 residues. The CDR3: CASSLGPRGSGDEQYF. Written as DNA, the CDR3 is TGTGCCAGCAGTTTAGGGCCTCGCGGGAGTGGCGACGAGCAGTACTTC.

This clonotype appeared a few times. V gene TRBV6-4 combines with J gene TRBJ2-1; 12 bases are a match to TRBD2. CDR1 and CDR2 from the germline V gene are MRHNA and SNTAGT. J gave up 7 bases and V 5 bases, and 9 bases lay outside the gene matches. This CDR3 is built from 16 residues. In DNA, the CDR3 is TGTGCCAGCAGTCCTCTAGCGGGGGGGCCACGGAATGAGCAGTTCTTC. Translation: CASSPLAGGPRNEQFF.

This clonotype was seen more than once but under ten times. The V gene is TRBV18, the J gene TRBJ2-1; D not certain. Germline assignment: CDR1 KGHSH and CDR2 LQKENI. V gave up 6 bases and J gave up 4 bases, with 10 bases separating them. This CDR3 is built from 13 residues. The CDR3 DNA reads TGTGCCAGCTCCCCCCTGGAGTACAATGAGCAGTTCTTC. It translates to CASSPLEYNEQFF.

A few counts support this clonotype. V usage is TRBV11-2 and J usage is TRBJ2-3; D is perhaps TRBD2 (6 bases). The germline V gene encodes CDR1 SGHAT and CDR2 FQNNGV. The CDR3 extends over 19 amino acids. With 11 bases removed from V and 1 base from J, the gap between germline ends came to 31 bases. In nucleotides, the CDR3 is TGTGCCGCAGCCCATCGGGGGACTCGCGTCGGGAGTGGCACAGATACGCAGTATTTT. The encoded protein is CAAAHRGTRVGSGTDTQYF.

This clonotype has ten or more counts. CDR3 sequence reads: CASTSRTATYEQYF. CDR3 nucleotide sequence: TGTGCCAGCACTTCCCGGACAGCAACCTACGAGCAGTACTTC. The chain combines TRBV7-9 with TRBJ2-7, with D possibly being TRBD1 (6 bases). The CDR3 sequence is 14 residues long. V dropped 7 bases and J dropped 2 bases, with 15 bases sitting between them. CDR1 and CDR2 (germline): SEHNR, FQNEAQ (reference sequence).

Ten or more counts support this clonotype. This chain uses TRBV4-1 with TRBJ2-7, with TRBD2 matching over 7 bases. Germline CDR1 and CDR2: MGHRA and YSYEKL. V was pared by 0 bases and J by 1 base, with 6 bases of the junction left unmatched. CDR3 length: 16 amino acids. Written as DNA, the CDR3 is TGCGCCAGCAGCCAAGAATCTCTAGCGGTTTCCTACGAGCAGTACTTC. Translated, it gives CASSQESLAVSYEQYF.

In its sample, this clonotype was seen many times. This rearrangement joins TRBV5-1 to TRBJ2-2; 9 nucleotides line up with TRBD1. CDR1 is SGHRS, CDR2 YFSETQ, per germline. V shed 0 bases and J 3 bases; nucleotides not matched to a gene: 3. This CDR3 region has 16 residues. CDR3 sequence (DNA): TGCGCCAGCAGCTTGGCAGGGACAGGGTACACCGGGGAGCTGTTTTTT. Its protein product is CASSLAGTGYTGELFF.

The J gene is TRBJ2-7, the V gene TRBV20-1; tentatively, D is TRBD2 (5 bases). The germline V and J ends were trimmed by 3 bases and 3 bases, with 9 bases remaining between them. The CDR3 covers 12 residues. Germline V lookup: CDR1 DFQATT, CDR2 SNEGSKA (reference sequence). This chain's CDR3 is CSAREALYEQYF. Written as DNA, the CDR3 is TGCAGTGCTAGGGAGGCCCTCTACGAGCAGTACTTC.

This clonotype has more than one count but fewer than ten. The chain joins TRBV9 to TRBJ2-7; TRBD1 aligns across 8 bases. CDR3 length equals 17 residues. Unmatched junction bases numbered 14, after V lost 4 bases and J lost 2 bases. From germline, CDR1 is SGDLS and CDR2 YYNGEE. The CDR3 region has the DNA TGTGCCAGCAGCCTCCGCCGCCTCCGGACAGGGCCCTACGAGCAGTACTTC. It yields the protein CASSLRRLRTGPYEQYF.

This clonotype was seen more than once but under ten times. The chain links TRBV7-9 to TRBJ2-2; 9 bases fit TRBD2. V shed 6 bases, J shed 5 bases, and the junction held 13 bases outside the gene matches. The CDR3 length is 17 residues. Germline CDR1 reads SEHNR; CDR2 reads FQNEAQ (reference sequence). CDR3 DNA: TGTGCCAGCAGACATGGGCGGGGGGGCCGGCGAACCGGGGAGCTGTTTTTT. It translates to CASRHGRGGRRTGELFF.

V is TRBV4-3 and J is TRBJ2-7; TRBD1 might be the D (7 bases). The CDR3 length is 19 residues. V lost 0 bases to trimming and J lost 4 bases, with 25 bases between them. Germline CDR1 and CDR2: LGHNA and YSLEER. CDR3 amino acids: CASSQDRPQGGDLPYEQYF. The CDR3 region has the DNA TGCGCCAGCAGCCAAGATAGGCCCCAGGGGGGAGATCTCCCTTACGAGCAGTACTTC.

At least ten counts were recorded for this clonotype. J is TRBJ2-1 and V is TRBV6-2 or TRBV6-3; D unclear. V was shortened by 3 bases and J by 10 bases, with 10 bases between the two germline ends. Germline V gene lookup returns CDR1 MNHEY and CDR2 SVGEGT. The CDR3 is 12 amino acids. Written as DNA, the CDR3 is TGTGCCAGCAGTTATCTATTGGAGGAGCAGTTCTTC. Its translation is CASSYLLEEQFF.

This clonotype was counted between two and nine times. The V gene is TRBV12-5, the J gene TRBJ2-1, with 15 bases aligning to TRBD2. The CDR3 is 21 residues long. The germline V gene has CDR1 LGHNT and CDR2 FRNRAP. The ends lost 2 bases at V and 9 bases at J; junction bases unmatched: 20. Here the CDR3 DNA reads TGTGCTAGTGGTTTGACCCGAGTTTGGGCGGGGAGGACTAGCGGGAGGGCTGAGCAGTTCTTC. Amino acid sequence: CASGLTRVWAGRTSGRAEQFF.

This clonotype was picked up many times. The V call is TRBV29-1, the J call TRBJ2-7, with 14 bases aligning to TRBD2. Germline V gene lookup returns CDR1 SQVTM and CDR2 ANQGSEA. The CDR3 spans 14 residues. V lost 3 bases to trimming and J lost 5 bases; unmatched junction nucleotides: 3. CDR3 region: CSVEGLAGVDEQYF. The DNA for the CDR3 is TGCAGCGTTGAGGGACTAGCGGGAGTTGACGAGCAGTACTTC.